Shown below are 30 T cell receptor beta chains from a single sample sequenced in a study of OX40 agonist ivuxolimab in advanced cancers. Sequenced by immunoSEQ multiplex PCR; TCRdb stores in-frame clones only, minus some. The sample has fewer than 55,000 clones, 88% seen once. The starting material was CD4+ or CD8+ T cells sorted from blood, obtained in a trial of the OX40 agonist ivuxolimab. These receptors came from an adult with an advanced solid tumor such as melanoma, head and neck, liver or kidney cancer.

The V gene is TRBV29-1, the J gene TRBJ2-1; D possibly uses TRBD1 or TRBD2 (5 bases each). The length of the CDR3 is 17 residues. The ends were cut back, 6 bases at V and 3 bases at J, with 24 bases in the middle. The germline V gene encodes CDR1 SQVTM and CDR2 ANQGSEA. CDR3 residues: CSVTSRDLGSLYNEQFF. CDR3 sequence (DNA): TGCAGCGTCACTTCTAGGGACCTTGGGAGCCTCTACAATGAGCAGTTCTTC.

The chain couples TRBV10-1 to TRBJ1-1; TRBD1 is a possible D gene (5 bases). The CDR3 has 14 residues. V was clipped by 5 bases and J by 6 bases, with 16 bases between them. In germline, CDR1 is WNHNN, CDR2 SYGVQD (reference sequence). The CDR3 reads CASSQGTFSAEAFF. The CDR3 DNA is TGCGCCAGCAGTCAAGGGACCTTCTCCGCTGAAGCTTTCTTT.

This clone has only one observation. The chain carries TRBV10-2 and TRBJ2-5, with a possible D match to TRBD2 (5 bases). The ends were cut back, 0 bases at V and 5 bases at J, with 16 bases in the middle. The CDR3 is 16 amino acids. The germline V gene encodes CDR1 WSHSY and CDR2 SAAADI. CDR3 region: CASSESTGYGLETQYF. CDR3 DNA sequence: TGCGCCAGCAGTGAGTCGACGGGGTACGGGCTCGAGACCCAGTACTTC.

The V call is TRBV27, the J call TRBJ2-1; 7 nucleotides agree with TRBD1. Trimming took 6 bases from V and 1 from J; bases not matched to a gene: 6. The CDR3 is 15 residues long. CDR1 is MNHEY, CDR2 SMNVEV, per germline (reference sequence). The CDR3 DNA sequence: TGTGCCAGCAGGTCAGGGGGATCTTCCTACAATGAGCAGTTCTTC. Translating gives CASRSGGSSYNEQFF.

This sequence joins TRBV4-1 and TRBJ1-3; 9 bases fit TRBD1. This CDR3 is 16 amino acids long. J gave up 4 bases and V 1 base, and 5 bases lay outside the gene matches. Germline V lookup: CDR1 MGHRA, CDR2 YSYEKL. CDR3 loop: CASSQARTGVGNTIYF. The CDR3 coding sequence is TGCGCCAGCAGCCAAGCCAGGACAGGGGTCGGAAACACCATATATTTT.

This chain joins TRBV15 and TRBJ1-2; D is possibly TRBD1 (5 bases). Germline-derived CDR1 and CDR2 are LNHNV and YYDKDF (reference sequence). With 3 bases removed from V and 4 bases from J, the gap between germline ends came to 12 bases. The CDR3 is made up of 14 amino acids. The CDR3 spells CATSSGGRGYGYTF. The CDR3 coding sequence is TGTGCCACCAGCAGCGGAGGGAGGGGCTATGGCTACACCTTC.

This chain links TRBV5-1 with TRBJ2-7; TRBD1 agrees at 10 bases. The junction had 7 bases not matched to a gene; V was cut back by 4 bases and J by 6 bases. This CDR3 contains 14 residues. In germline, CDR1 is SGHRS, CDR2 YFSETQ. CDR3 nucleotide sequence: TGCGCCAGCAGCCTCGGGACAGGGGTTTTCGAGCAGTACTTC. It translates to CASSLGTGVFEQYF. Full variable domain (rest looked up from reference TRBV5-1 and TRBJ2-7): KAGVTQTPRYLIKTRGQQVTLSCSPISGHRSVSWYQQTPGQGLQFLFEYFSETQRNKGNFPGRFSGRQFSNSRSEMNVSTLELGDSALYLCASSLGTGVFEQYFGPGTRLTVT.

This clone was recorded once. V and J are TRBV5-1 and TRBJ2-7, with 8 bases matching TRBD1. CDR1 and CDR2 from the germline V gene are SGHRS and YFSETQ. J lost 3 bases, V lost 4 bases, and 9 bases had no gene match. This CDR3 spans 15 amino acids. The CDR3 DNA follows: TGCGCCAGCAGCCCGGGACAGGCCCCCTACTACGAGCAGTACTTC. This encodes CASSPGQAPYYEQYF.

The chain is built from TRBV7-9 and TRBJ1-3; 7 bases are a match to TRBD1. Trimming at V came to 5 bases and at J to 2 bases, leaving 9 bases not matched to a gene. From germline, CDR1 is SEHNR and CDR2 FQNEAQ (reference sequence). CDR3 length equals 16 residues. The CDR3 sequence is CASSLQGGRAGNTIYF. The CDR3 nucleotides are TGTGCCAGCAGCCTCCAGGGGGGCAGGGCTGGAAACACCATATATTTT.

This chain links TRBV4-1 with TRBJ2-7; D perhaps matches TRBD2 (7 bases). CDR3 length equals 16 residues. CDR1 is MGHRA, CDR2 YSYEKL, per germline. The V end was cut by 0 bases, the J end by 3 bases, with 15 bases between. In DNA, the CDR3 is TGCGCCAGCAGCCAAGAAGGGCGGGGGCCCGTCTACGAGCAGTACTTC. Residues: CASSQEGRGPVYEQYF.

CDR3 nucleotide sequence: TGTGCCAGCAGCCTTACAGGGGGAGGGGACTATGGCTACACCTTC. It translates to CASSLTGGGDYGYTF. This chain joins TRBV9 and TRBJ1-2; 8 bases align to TRBD1. Germline lookup yields CDR1 SGDLS and CDR2 YYNGEE. Trimming took 4 bases from V and 3 from J; bases not matched to a gene: 8. The CDR3 runs 15 residues. Full variable domain (missing parts from reference TRBV9 and TRBJ1-2): DSGVTQTPKHLITATGQRVTLRCSPRSGDLSVYWYQQSLDQGLQFLIQYYNGEERAKGNILERFSAQQFPDLHSELNLSSLELGDSALYFCASSLTGGGDYGYTFGSGTRLTVV.

Judged by abundance, this clone is large. The chain combines TRBV6-5 with TRBJ1-1; a weak D match, TRBD1 (5 bases). Trimming left V 10 bases short and J 0 bases short, with 12 bases between. The CDR3 sequence is 13 residues long. Per the germline V gene, CDR1 is MNHEY and CDR2 is SVGAGI. CDR3 DNA: TGTGCCACGTCGACAGATTTGAACACTGAAGCTTTCTTT. This sequence encodes CATSTDLNTEAFF.

The J gene is TRBJ2-5, the V gene TRBV6-5, with TRBD2 identical over 9 bases. With V trimmed by 5 bases and J by 2 bases, 6 bases remained unmatched. The CDR3 runs to 15 residues. Germline V gives CDR1 MNHEY, CDR2 SVGAGI. CDR3 loop: CASSPSGGTQETQYF. As DNA, the CDR3 is TGTGCCAGCAGTCCCAGCGGGGGGACACAAGAGACCCAGTACTTC.

The V call is TRBV2, the J call TRBJ1-1, with 9 bases matching TRBD1. The CDR3 runs to 16 residues. V was pared by 3 bases and J by 3 bases, with 8 bases of the junction left unmatched. Per the germline V gene, CDR1 is SNHLY and CDR2 is FYNNEI. The CDR3, as DNA: TGTGCCAGCAGTGATTATAACAGGGGGCGGGACACTGAAGCTTTCTTT. The encoded protein is CASSDYNRGRDTEAFF.

The chain links TRBV27 to TRBJ1-1; D remains ambiguous. Trimming shortened V by 4 bases and J by 7 bases, and 10 bases separated the two germline ends. Germline CDR1 reads MNHEY; CDR2 reads SMNVEV (reference sequence). There are 12 residues in the CDR3. CDR3 in amino acids: CASSSRGNEAFF. CDR3 in DNA: TGTGCCAGCAGTTCTCGGGGAAATGAAGCTTTCTTT.

DNA of the CDR3: TGTGCCAGCAGTGGCGGGACAGGGTCTTCTGAAAAACTGTTTTTT. Amino acid sequence: CASSGGTGSSEKLFF. This rearrangement joins TRBV6-1 to TRBJ1-4; 9 bases are a match to TRBD1. CDR1 MNHNS and CDR2 SASEGT come from the germline V gene. This CDR3 spans 15 amino acids. V was pared by 4 bases and J by 7 bases, with 7 bases of the junction left unmatched.

The genes are TRBV4-1 and TRBJ1-1, with 12 bases aligning to TRBD1. The V segment lost 1 base and the J segment 3 bases; nucleotides outside the gene matches: 0. The CDR3 totals 15 residues. CDR1 and CDR2 from the germline V gene are MGHRA and YSYEKL. The CDR3, as DNA: TGCGCCAGCAGCCAAGGGGACAGGGGGCACACTGAAGCTTTCTTT. As protein: CASSQGDRGHTEAFF.

The chain employs TRBV9 and TRBJ2-1; TRBD2 agrees at 10 bases. V dropped 2 bases and J dropped 0; count of bases not matched to a gene: 2. The CDR3 contains 16 residues. Germline V CDR1 and CDR2: SGDLS, YYNGEE. This CDR3 reads CASSVSGGSSYNEQFF. In DNA, the CDR3 is TGTGCCAGCAGCGTTAGCGGGGGGAGCTCCTACAATGAGCAGTTCTTC. The full variable domain, completed using reference TRBV9 and TRBJ2-1, is DSGVTQTPKHLITATGQRVTLRCSPRSGDLSVYWYQQSLDQGLQFLIQYYNGEERAKGNILERFSAQQFPDLHSELNLSSLELGDSALYFCASSVSGGSSYNEQFFGPGTRLTVL.

CDR3 region: CASSQTSDRNPTNYGYTF. For the CDR3, the DNA is TGCGCCAGCAGCCAAACTTCGGACAGGAATCCTACTAACTATGGCTACACCTTC. This sequence joins TRBV4-3 and TRBJ1-2, with 7 bases identical to TRBD1. The germline V gene has CDR1 LGHNA and CDR2 YSLEER. The CDR3 is made up of 18 amino acids. Unmatched junction bases numbered 12, after V lost 2 bases and J lost 0 bases.

The V and J genes are TRBV19 and TRBJ2-2, with TRBD1 matching 7 bases. Trimming at V came to 5 bases and at J to 3 bases, leaving 9 bases not matched to a gene. CDR3 length: 16 residues. The germline V gene has CDR1 LNHDA and CDR2 SQIVND (reference sequence). The CDR3 DNA reads TGTGCCAGTAGTGCCCGGGACAGCAATTACACCGGGGAGCTGTTTTTT. Its protein is CASSARDSNYTGELFF.

The chain uses TRBV4-1 and TRBJ2-1; TRBD1 matches 8 bases. Germline CDR1 is MGHRA and CDR2 is YSYEKL. CDR3 size: 16 residues. V dropped 1 base and J dropped 2; count of bases not matched to a gene: 4. CDR3 sequence reads: CASSQVVDRAYNEQFF. Here the CDR3 DNA reads TGCGCCAGCAGCCAAGTGGTGGACAGGGCCTACAATGAGCAGTTCTTC.

This clone was seen more than once but under ten times. The rearrangement uses TRBV19 and TRBJ1-1; D may be TRBD1 (6 bases). CDR1 and CDR2 from the germline V gene are LNHDA and SQIVND (reference sequence). V was cut by 7 bases and J by 1 base, with 13 bases left in between. CDR3 length: 14 residues. The CDR3 here is CASTPDSENTEAFF. The CDR3 region has the DNA TGTGCCAGTACCCCGGACAGCGAGAACACTGAAGCTTTCTTT.

This clone was counted a single time. The V and J genes are TRBV7-9 and TRBJ1-2, with 7 bases identical to TRBD1. The CDR3 runs to 15 residues. CDR1 and CDR2 from the germline V gene are SEHNR and FQNEAQ (reference sequence). Losses at the gene ends were 2 bases for V and 4 bases for J; bases not matched to a gene: 7. CDR3 protein: CASSLNEWDSYGYTF. CDR3 sequence (DNA): TGTGCCAGCAGCTTAAATGAATGGGACAGCTATGGCTACACCTTC. The full variable domain, rest sourced from reference TRBV7-9 and TRBJ1-2, is DTGVSQNPRHKITKRGQNVTFRCDPISEHNRLYWYRQTLGQGPEFLTYFQNEAQLEKSRLLSDRFSAERPKGSFSTLEIQRTEQGDSAMYLCASSLNEWDSYGYTFGSGTRLTVV.

The CDR3 spells CASGFAEANTGELFF. For the CDR3, the DNA is TGTGCTAGTGGTTTTGCCGAGGCGAACACCGGGGAGCTGTTTTTT. The chain couples TRBV12-5 to TRBJ2-2; D is uncertain. In germline, CDR1 is LGHNT, CDR2 FRNRAP. This CDR3 is 15 amino acids long. Trimming stripped 3 bases from V and 0 bases from J, with 8 bases between.

The V and J genes are TRBV6-6 and TRBJ2-1; weak D call: TRBD2 (5 bases). This CDR3 region has 10 residues. Between the trimmed V and J ends, which lost 8 bases and 7 bases, there was a span of 6 bases. Germline loops: CDR1 MNHNY, CDR2 SVGAGI (reference sequence). The chain's CDR3 is CASRGNEQFF. DNA for the CDR3: TGTGCCAGCCGAGGGAATGAGCAGTTCTTC.

The chain recombines TRBV2 with TRBJ2-7; D ambiguous. V was trimmed by 2 bases and J by 2 bases, leaving 10 bases between them. Germline V gene data show CDR1 as SNHLY and CDR2 as FYNNEI. The CDR3 contains 14 residues. The chain's CDR3 is CASSETDRAYEQYF. The CDR3 coding sequence is TGTGCCAGCAGTGAAACGGACCGAGCCTACGAGCAGTACTTC. Complete variable domain (other parts from reference TRBV2 and TRBJ2-7): EPEVTQTPSHQVTQMGQEVILRCVPISNHLYFYWYRQILGQKVEFLVSFYNNEISEKSEIFDDQFSVERPDGSNFTLKIRSTKLEDSAMYFCASSETDRAYEQYFGPGTRLTVT.

This chain connects TRBV4-1 to TRBJ1-1; 9 bases map to TRBD1. The V segment lost 4 bases and the J segment 4 bases; nucleotides outside the gene matches: 7. CDR3 length: 15 amino acids. Germline V gene sequence: CDR1 MGHRA, CDR2 YSYEKL. This chain's CDR3 is CASSLGQGGSTEAFF. Here the CDR3 DNA reads TGCGCCAGCAGCCTGGGACAGGGAGGGAGCACTGAAGCTTTCTTT.

This chain connects TRBV2 to TRBJ2-7; D possibly corresponds to TRBD2 (6 bases). Germline CDR1 and CDR2: SNHLY and FYNNEI. CDR3 length: 15 residues. Trimming stripped 0 bases from V and 2 bases from J, with 11 bases between. This CDR3 reads CASSEAGGPTYEQYF. The CDR3 DNA sequence: TGTGCCAGCAGTGAAGCGGGAGGACCAACCTACGAGCAGTACTTC.

This sequence joins TRBV7-9 and TRBJ1-1; 8 positions agree with TRBD1. Unmatched junction bases numbered 7, after V lost 5 bases and J lost 11 bases. The CDR3 sequence is 12 residues long. Germline V CDR1 and CDR2: SEHNR, FQNEAQ (reference sequence). The DNA of the CDR3 is TGTGCCAGCAGCGACCAGGGGGCGGGGGCTTTCTTT. Protein product: CASSDQGAGAFF.

V usage is TRBV27 and J usage is TRBJ1-5; D not resolved. The V gene's germline CDR1 is MNHEY and CDR2 SMNVEV (reference sequence). V lost 6 bases to trimming and J lost 2 bases, with 5 bases between them. The CDR3 sequence is 12 residues long. The CDR3, as DNA: TGTGCCAGCAGGATGGGCAATCAGCCCCAGCATTTT. It translates to CASRMGNQPQHF.